The sequence of this TCR beta chain was determined in a study of shared clonotypes between healthy human individuals. Per the germline V gene, CDR1 is MGHRA and CDR2 is YSYEKL. V shed 4 bases and J 7 bases; nucleotides not matched to a gene: 9. The CDR3 is 16 amino acids. Study-level results: Represented diversity (both genetic and exposure-history) was limited by the small number of donors. Sequencing depth was predicted to influence how clonotypes are shared among donors.

TCRdb keeps only in-frame clones here, not all; method: immunoSEQ multiplex PCR. The sample lists some 2 million clones; about 95% were seen once. Comment on this clone: The antigen is unknown.

Naive CD8 cells, CD45RO-negative and positively selected for CCR7, excluded terminally differentiated effector memory CD45RA+ cells. The TCR was taken from a man between 18 and 29 years old in good health. The J gene is TRBJ2-7, the V gene TRBV4-1; TRBD2 matches at 14 bases. The sequencing sample was made of naive CD8+ T cells sorted from blood. The CDR3 nucleotides read TGCGCCAGCAGCCTAGGGGGACTAGCGGGGGCTAGTGAGCAGTACTTC. Translated, it gives CASSLGGLAGASEQYF.